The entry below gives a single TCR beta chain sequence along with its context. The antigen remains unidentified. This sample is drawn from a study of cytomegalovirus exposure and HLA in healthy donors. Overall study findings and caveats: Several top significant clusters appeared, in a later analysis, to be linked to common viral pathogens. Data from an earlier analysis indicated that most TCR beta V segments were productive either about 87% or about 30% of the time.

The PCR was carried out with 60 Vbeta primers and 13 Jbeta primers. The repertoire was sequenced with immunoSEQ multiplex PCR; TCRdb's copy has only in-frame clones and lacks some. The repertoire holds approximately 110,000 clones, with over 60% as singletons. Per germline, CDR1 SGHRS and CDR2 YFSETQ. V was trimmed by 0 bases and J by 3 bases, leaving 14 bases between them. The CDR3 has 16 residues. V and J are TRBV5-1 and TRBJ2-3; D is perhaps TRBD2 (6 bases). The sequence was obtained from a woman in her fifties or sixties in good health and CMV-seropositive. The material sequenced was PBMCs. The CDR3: CASSLVAGRGTDTQYF. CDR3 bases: TGCGCCAGCAGCTTGGTGGCGGGCCGGGGGACAGATACGCAGTATTTT.